This T cell receptor (beta chain) is drawn from a study of blood T cell repertoires in COVID-19. There are 14 residues in the CDR3. Trimming at V came to 5 bases and at J to 6 bases, leaving 7 bases not matched to a gene. Germline V CDR1 and CDR2: SGHTA, FQGNSA. Profiling relied on immunoSEQ multiplex PCR, and the TCRdb table lists in-frame clones only, not all of them. The repertoire holds more than 110,000 clones, over 60% seen once, with 10% to 15% in the top ten. Sequences were obtained from peripheral blood. The V and J genes are TRBV7-2 and TRBJ2-7, with TRBD1 matching over 10 bases. This receptor was identified in a man aged 80 or over with acute or convalescent COVID-19. The CDR3 DNA sequence: TGTGCCAGCAGCACCGGGACAGGGGTGGCCGAGCAGTACTTC. Its translation: CASSTGTGVAEQYF.